The rows below give T cell receptor beta chains drawn from one sample of a study of T cell responses to AZD1222 COVID-19 vaccine. The method was immunoSEQ multiplex PCR; TCRdb's version includes in-frame clones alone and lacks a portion of them. Counted here are about 140,000 clones, over 90% occurring once; the ten biggest clones make up roughly 3.5%. This specimen consisted of peripheral blood, obtained 28 days after the second AZD1222 dose. The receptors derive from an adult who received the AZD1222 COVID-19 vaccine. CDR3s include the opening cysteine and the closing phenylalanine or tryptophan. A D gene is named only where the DNA matches it firmly. Size tells how often a clone was seen (once, few, many) or the class of an expanded clone, and some rows leave it out.

CARPAGSMEHTQYF,TGTGCCAGGCCCGCCGGAAGTATGGAACATACGCAGTATTTT,TRBJ2-3,NA,14,TRBV19,NA
CASSIGQFYEQYF,TGTGCCAGTAGTATTGGGCAGTTCTACGAGCAGTACTTC,TRBJ2-7,NA,13,TRBV19,NA
CASSQDLPGGLPYEQYF,TGTGCCAGCAGCCAAGATCTCCCGGGGGGTTTACCCTACGAGCAGTACTTC,TRBJ2-7,TRBD2,17,TRBV3-1/TRBV3-2,NA
CAMGSTGGTEAFF,TGTGCTATGGGGAGTACAGGGGGCACTGAAGCTTTCTTT,TRBJ1-1,TRBD1,13,TRBV30,NA
CASSQDIYSGRPPYGYTF,TGCGCCAGCAGCCAAGATATTTATTCGGGACGGCCACCCTATGGCTACACCTTC,TRBJ1-2,NA,18,TRBV4-1,NA
CASSYQQGAQPQHF,TGTGCCAGCAGTTACCAGCAAGGGGCTCAGCCCCAGCATTTT,TRBJ1-5,NA,14,TRBV6-2/TRBV6-3,once
CASSSGLAGGPRGEQYF,TGTGCCAGCAGCTCGGGACTAGCGGGAGGGCCGAGGGGGGAGCAGTACTTC,TRBJ2-7,TRBD2,17,TRBV5-4,NA
CSVEDRRTEAFF,TGCAGCGTTGAAGATCGCAGGACAGAAGCTTTCTTT,TRBJ1-1,NA,12,TRBV29-1,NA
CASSLDQGGTEAFF,TGCGCCAGCAGCTTGGACCAGGGAGGCACTGAAGCTTTCTTT,TRBJ1-1,NA,14,TRBV5-1,NA
CASSMGDRYNYEQYF,TGTGCCAGTAGTATGGGGGACAGATACAACTACGAGCAGTACTTC,TRBJ2-7,TRBD1,15,TRBV19,NA
CASSRTSGSRETQYF,TGTGCCAGCAGTAGGACTAGCGGGAGTCGAGAGACCCAGTACTTC,TRBJ2-5,TRBD2,15,TRBV28,NA
CASALYAVPNQPQHF,TGTGCCAGTGCGCTGTACGCGGTGCCCAATCAGCCCCAGCATTTT,TRBJ1-5,NA,15,TRBV19,NA
CASSLNRYNEQFF,TGTGCCAGCAGCTTAAATCGGTACAATGAGCAGTTCTTC,TRBJ2-1,NA,13,TRBV5-8,NA
CASSTPLGRLNTEAFF,TGTGCCAGTAGTACCCCCTTGGGACGGCTAAACACTGAAGCTTTCTTT,TRBJ1-1,NA,16,TRBV19,NA
CASSLRGWEQFF,TGTGCCAGCAGTTTACGGGGCTGGGAGCAGTTCTTC,TRBJ2-1,NA,12,TRBV27,NA
CASSIGYQETQYF,TGTGCCAGCAGTATCGGGTACCAAGAGACCCAGTACTTC,TRBJ2-5,NA,13,TRBV28,NA
CASSSDSYNEQFF,TGTGCCAGCAGCTCAGACTCATACAATGAGCAGTTCTTC,TRBJ2-1,NA,13,TRBV7-2,NA
CASGQNTGELFF,TGTGCCAGCGGACAGAACACCGGGGAGCTGTTTTTT,TRBJ2-2,NA,12,TRBV6-5,NA
CATSDLNIQYF,TGTGCCACCAGTGATCTAAACATTCAGTACTTC,TRBJ2-4,NA,11,TRBV24-1,NA
CASSSSGTNNEQFF,TGTGCCAGCAGCTCTAGCGGGACCAACAATGAGCAGTTCTTC,TRBJ2-1,TRBD2,14,TRBV7-9,NA
CASSGARTDTQYF,TGTGCCAGCAGCGGGGCTAGAACAGATACGCAGTATTTT,TRBJ2-3,NA,13,TRBV9,NA
CASSTVLYTDTQYF,TGTGCCAGCTCAACGGTCTTGTACACAGATACGCAGTATTTT,TRBJ2-3,NA,14,TRBV18,once
CASSVRGTQYF,TGTGCCAGCAGCGTTCGAGGTACGCAGTATTTT,TRBJ2-3,NA,11,TRBV11-2,NA
CASGTSVGYEQYF,TGTGCCAGCGGGACTAGCGTAGGATACGAGCAGTACTTC,TRBJ2-7,TRBD2,13,TRBV6-5,NA
CASRRQGSPTTYRGEKDNTGELFF,TGTGCCAGCAGAAGACAGGGGTCCCCCACTACATATCGCGGGGAGAAGGATAACACCGGGGAGCTGTTTTTT,TRBJ2-2,TRBD1,24,TRBV6-8,NA
CASAPRGGADTQYF,TGTGCCAGCGCCCCCAGGGGAGGGGCAGATACGCAGTATTTT,TRBJ2-3,NA,14,TRBV7-8,NA
CASSSRAGTDEQYF,TGTGCCAGCAGCTCAAGGGCGGGAACGGACGAGCAGTACTTC,TRBJ2-7,NA,14,TRBV7-9,few
CASASFAGENTEAFF,TGTGCTAGTGCTTCTTTCGCGGGGGAGAACACTGAAGCTTTCTTT,TRBJ1-1,NA,15,TRBV12-5,NA
CASFPWGGPSYEQYF,TGTGCCAGCTTTCCATGGGGGGGGCCCTCCTACGAGCAGTACTTC,TRBJ2-7,NA,15,TRBV7-2,NA
CASRSGLSLSGANVLTF,TGTGCCAGCAGATCCGGACTTAGTCTCTCTGGGGCCAACGTCCTGACTTTC,TRBJ2-6,NA,17,TRBV27,NA
CATKHREANEKLFF,TGTGCCACAAAACATAGAGAGGCTAATGAAAAACTGTTTTTT,TRBJ1-4,NA,14,TRBV15,NA
CASSPDTLYTYGYTF,TGTGCCAGCAGCCCGGACACACTATATACCTATGGCTACACCTTC,TRBJ1-2,NA,15,TRBV11-1,NA
CASSYAEQSTGELFF,TGTGCCAGCAGTTACGCGGAACAGAGCACCGGGGAGCTGTTTTTT,TRBJ2-2,NA,15,TRBV6-2/TRBV6-3,once
CASSATTLYEQYF,TGTGCCAGCAGCGCAACCACCTTATACGAGCAGTACTTC,TRBJ2-7,NA,13,TRBV7-2,once
CASSLKQGSPLHF,TGCGCCAGCAGCCTCAAACAGGGCTCACCCCTCCACTTT,TRBJ1-6,NA,13,TRBV4-3,NA
CASRQTPGTSAYEQFF,TGCGCCAGCAGGCAAACCCCCGGGACTAGCGCCTATGAGCAGTTCTTC,TRBJ2-1,TRBD2,16,TRBV5-1,NA
CASTGGTGGPEQFF,TGCGCCAGCACCGGAGGAACAGGGGGCCCTGAGCAGTTCTTC,TRBJ2-1,TRBD1,14,TRBV5-1,NA
CASSYLYPGTGEHPQFF,TGTGCCAGCAGTTACTTATACCCCGGGACAGGGGAACACCCGCAGTTCTTC,TRBJ2-1,TRBD1,17,TRBV6-2/TRBV6-3,NA
CASSRRTGSYTF,TGTGCCAGCAGCCGGAGGACAGGCAGCTACACCTTC,TRBJ1-2,TRBD1,12,TRBV7-2,NA
CASRFWVAYGYTF,TGTGCAAGTCGCTTCTGGGTGGCCTATGGCTACACCTTC,TRBJ1-2,NA,13,TRBV12-2,NA
CASSAEWAGPYQETQYF,TGTGCCAGCAGCGCTGAATGGGCAGGTCCTTACCAAGAGACCCAGTACTTC,TRBJ2-5,NA,17,TRBV7-9,NA
CASSHRVFGTEAFF,TGTGCCAGCAGCCACAGGGTATTCGGCACTGAAGCTTTCTTT,TRBJ1-1,NA,14,TRBV7-9,NA